The 24 T cell receptor beta chains below were found in one sample sequenced in a study of PD-1 blockade in classical Hodgkin lymphoma. TCRdb keeps only in-frame clones here, not all; method: immunoSEQ multiplex PCR. The sample lists tens of thousands of clones; 87% were seen once. The time point: cycle 4 day 1 (C4D1), after more than five weeks of nivolumab. All patients experienced relapse after autologous stem cell transplantation, and brentuximab vedotin exposure was variable. The material sequenced was peripheral blood mononuclear cells (PBMCs), taken before the fourth cycle of nivolumab. The receptor set was obtained from a human donor with classical Hodgkin lymphoma.

This chain joins TRBV5-8 and TRBJ1-5; no reliable D call. The germline CDR1 and CDR2 sequences are SGHTS and YDEGEE. This CDR3 contains 16 residues. Trimming removed 1 base at V and 7 bases at J, with 18 bases between. The CDR3: CASSLPRSQRAQPQHF. Here the CDR3 DNA reads TGTGCCAGCAGCTTGCCCCGGTCACAACGGGCCCAGCCCCAGCATTTT.

This chain links TRBV5-1 with TRBJ2-5; no reliable D call. The V and J ends lost 2 bases and 2 bases respectively, with 10 bases between them. Germline CDR1 and CDR2: SGHRS and YFSETQ. CDR3 size: 14 residues. DNA of the CDR3: TGCGCCAGCAGCTTCCGAATATCACAAGAGACCCAGTACTTC. This codes for CASSFRISQETQYF.

J is TRBJ1-3 and V is TRBV5-5; D gene uncertain. The CDR3 length is 15 residues. Trimming removed 1 base from V and 0 bases from J, with 8 bases in between. The germline V gene has CDR1 SGHKS and CDR2 YYEKEE (reference sequence). CDR3 sequence: CASSLLPHSGNTIYF. The DNA of the CDR3 is TGTGCCAGCAGCTTGCTCCCCCACTCTGGAAACACCATATATTTT.

V is TRBV5-1 and J is TRBJ2-4; 11 bases are shared with TRBD1. Germline trimming cut 4 bases from V and 7 bases from J; bases unmatched to any gene: 7. This CDR3 region has 15 residues. CDR1 SGHRS and CDR2 YFSETQ come from the germline V gene. The CDR3 region has the DNA TGCGCCAGCAGCACTACCGGGACAGGGGGGAACATTCAGTACTTC. Translating it yields CASSTTGTGGNIQYF.

V and J are TRBV7-9 and TRBJ1-2, with no clear D. Germline CDR1 is SEHNR and CDR2 is FQNEAQ (reference sequence). The CDR3 has 14 amino acids. V gave up 5 bases and J gave up 1 base, with 11 bases separating them. The chain's CDR3 is CASSPVGSNYGYTF. The DNA of the CDR3 is TGTGCCAGCAGCCCGGTGGGGAGTAACTATGGCTACACCTTC.

The chain couples TRBV29-1 to TRBJ2-1; D possibly corresponds to TRBD1 (5 bases). Germline values: CDR1 SQVTM, CDR2 ANQGSEA. The CDR3 spans 13 residues. Trimming removed 3 bases at V and 6 bases at J, with 12 bases between. The CDR3 sequence: CSVDEAGSNEQFF. CDR3 sequence (DNA): TGCAGCGTTGATGAGGCAGGGTCCAATGAGCAGTTCTTC.

This sequence joins TRBV4-1 and TRBJ1-4; 8 bases fit TRBD1. V shed 8 bases and J 4 bases; nucleotides not matched to a gene: 9. The germline V gene has CDR1 MGHRA and CDR2 YSYEKL. The CDR3 extends over 15 amino acids. The DNA for the CDR3 is TGCGCCAGCGGCCCCTGGACAGGGCTTAATGAAAAACTGTTTTTT. This gives the protein CASGPWTGLNEKLFF.

The gene calls are TRBV27 and TRBJ1-5, with 12 bases lining up with TRBD1. The CDR3 spans 14 residues. V dropped 6 bases and J dropped 5; count of bases not matched to a gene: 2. CDR1 is MNHEY and CDR2 is SMNVEV in the germline V gene (reference sequence). DNA for the CDR3: TGTGCCAGCAGAGGGACAGGGGGCTATCAGCCCCAGCATTTT. Translating it yields CASRGTGGYQPQHF.

Note on this clone: In the same sample, other DNA sequences code for this CDR3. The rearrangement joins TRBV7-9 to TRBJ2-3; no clear D gene. Germline V gives CDR1 SEHNR, CDR2 FQNEAQ (reference sequence). The CDR3 length is 12 residues. Trimming shortened V by 3 bases and J by 3 bases, and 4 bases separated the two germline ends. The chain's CDR3 is CASSLGTDTQYF. CDR3 nucleotide sequence: TGTGCCAGCAGCTTGGGTACAGATACGCAGTATTTT.

V usage is TRBV11-2 and J usage is TRBJ1-1; 8 bases map to TRBD1. V shed 3 bases, J shed 7 bases, and the junction held 10 bases outside the gene matches. This CDR3 region has 15 residues. The germline V gene has CDR1 SGHAT and CDR2 FQNNGV. The CDR3 loop is CASSFLRTGFYEAFF. The DNA for the CDR3 is TGTGCCAGCAGCTTTCTCCGGACAGGGTTCTATGAAGCTTTCTTT.

The CDR3 sequence is CASSLVVRPGGSYEQYF. For the CDR3, the DNA is TGCGCCAGCAGCTTGGTAGTACGCCCGGGGGGATCCTACGAGCAGTACTTC. This rearrangement joins TRBV5-1 to TRBJ2-7, with 7 positions matching TRBD2. Germline-derived CDR1 and CDR2 are SGHRS and YFSETQ. V lost 0 bases to trimming and J lost 1 base; unmatched junction nucleotides: 10. The CDR3 is made up of 17 amino acids.

The chain joins TRBV12-1 to TRBJ1-5. TRBV12-1 is listed as a pseudogene. The CDR3 runs to 16 residues. CDR3 coding DNA: TGTGCCAGCAGCTTTGGTTACCTCCCGGATAATCAGCCCCAGCATTTT. As protein: CASSFGYLPDNQPQHF.

This clone was detected once. V and J are TRBV7-9 and TRBJ2-7; D remains unclear. The CDR3 is 15 residues long. Germline V lookup: CDR1 SEHNR, CDR2 FQNEAQ (reference sequence). V dropped 1 base and J dropped 3 bases, with 13 bases sitting between them. Here the CDR3 DNA reads TGTGCCAGCAGCTTAGAAGGCAGGCTCCACTACGAGCAGTACTTC. Residues: CASSLEGRLHYEQYF.

V gene TRBV19 combines with J gene TRBJ1-4, with D unresolved. From germline, CDR1 is LNHDA and CDR2 SQIVND (reference sequence). The CDR3 is 17 amino acids. Trimming shortened V by 4 bases and J by 5 bases, and 20 bases separated the two germline ends. CDR3 amino acids: CASSKKGHTEWNEKLFF. The CDR3 coding sequence is TGTGCCAGTAGTAAAAAGGGTCATACGGAATGGAATGAAAAACTGTTTTTT.

The chain couples TRBV18 to TRBJ2-2, with D unresolved. Germline loops: CDR1 KGHSH, CDR2 LQKENI. This CDR3 is 14 amino acids long. Trimming pared 2 bases from V and 2 bases from J, leaving 6 bases between. CDR3 coding DNA: TGTGCCAGCTCACCAAGGTCAAACACCGGGGAGCTGTTTTTT. It specifies CASSPRSNTGELFF.

The CDR3 region is CASSRFSGTGNTGELFF. CDR3 nucleotide sequence: TGTGCCAGCAGCCGATTTTCCGGGACAGGGAACACCGGGGAGCTGTTTTTT. J is TRBJ2-2 and V is TRBV27; TRBD1 matches 8 bases. The CDR3 spans 17 residues. The V gene's germline CDR1 is MNHEY and CDR2 SMNVEV (reference sequence). Trimming took 6 bases from V and 1 from J; bases not matched to a gene: 10.

This chain connects TRBV7-9 to TRBJ2-5, with 7 bases matching TRBD1. V lost 10 bases to trimming and J lost 5 bases; unmatched junction nucleotides: 16. The germline gives CDR1 SEHNR, CDR2 FQNEAQ (reference sequence). The CDR3 runs 15 residues. Here the CDR3 reads CATPSATGVRETQYF. The DNA of the CDR3 is TGTGCCACCCCATCGGCCACAGGGGTTAGGGAGACCCAGTACTTC.

V usage is TRBV2 and J usage is TRBJ2-3; 9 nucleotides align to TRBD1. The germline V gene encodes CDR1 SNHLY and CDR2 FYNNEI. The CDR3 spans 13 residues. The J segment lost 6 bases and the V segment lost 4 bases, leaving 2 bases of the junction unmatched. The CDR3 DNA reads TGTGCCAGCAGTGGTGACAGGGGGGATACGCAGTATTTT. Amino acid sequence: CASSGDRGDTQYF. The full variable domain, with the rest looked up from reference TRBV2 and TRBJ2-3, is EPEVTQTPSHQVTQMGQEVILRCVPISNHLYFYWYRQILGQKVEFLVSFYNNEISEKSEIFDDQFSVERPDGSNFTLKIRSTKLEDSAMYFCASSGDRGDTQYFGPGTRLTVL.

The chain joins TRBV7-9 to TRBJ2-2; 7 nucleotides align to TRBD1. From germline, CDR1 is SEHNR and CDR2 FQNEAQ (reference sequence). V shed 4 bases, J shed 3 bases, and the junction held 8 bases outside the gene matches. The CDR3 has 16 residues. DNA of the CDR3: TGTGCCAGCAGCTCCCAATGGACAGGAGACACCGGGGAGCTGTTTTTT. Translating gives CASSSQWTGDTGELFF.

The chain has TRBV5-1 and TRBJ1-2, with a tentative D call TRBD1 (5 bases). Germline CDR1 and CDR2: SGHRS and YFSETQ. Trimming pared 0 bases from V and 3 bases from J, leaving 21 bases between. The CDR3 totals 18 residues. CDR3 residues: CASSLDGAGLAGDYGYTF. The CDR3 nucleotides read TGCGCCAGCAGCTTGGATGGTGCAGGGCTGGCTGGGGACTATGGCTACACCTTC. Looking up the rest from reference TRBV5-1 and TRBJ1-2 gives the full variable domain: KAGVTQTPRYLIKTRGQQVTLSCSPISGHRSVSWYQQTPGQGLQFLFEYFSETQRNKGNFPGRFSGRQFSNSRSEMNVSTLELGDSALYLCASSLDGAGLAGDYGYTFGSGTRLTVV.

V is TRBV6-1 and J is TRBJ2-1; 9 nucleotides align to TRBD1. From germline, CDR1 is MNHNS and CDR2 SASEGT. The CDR3 runs to 16 residues. V lost 2 bases and J lost 5; bases outside the gene matches: 7. The CDR3 DNA follows: TGTGCCAGCAGTGAATGGACAGGGGCGCTGGACAATGAGCAGTTCTTC. It encodes CASSEWTGALDNEQFF.

The J gene is TRBJ1-1, the V gene TRBV7-9, with a possible D match to TRBD1 (5 bases). CDR1 SEHNR and CDR2 FQNEAQ come from the germline V gene (reference sequence). The V gene lost 2 bases and the J gene lost 2 bases, with 12 bases spanning the gap. The CDR3 loop spans 15 amino acids. The CDR3 region is CASSLPGGLNTEAFF. The CDR3, as DNA: TGTGCCAGCAGCTTACCGGGGGGACTAAACACTGAAGCTTTCTTT.

The chain combines TRBV4-1 with TRBJ2-7; a weak D match, TRBD2 (7 bases). CDR1 MGHRA and CDR2 YSYEKL come from the germline V gene. V was pared by 4 bases and J by 5 bases, with 15 bases between. The CDR3 has 14 amino acids. CDR3 in amino acids: CASSPFRGAHEQYF. The CDR3, as DNA: TGCGCCAGCAGCCCTTTTCGGGGGGCCCACGAGCAGTACTTC.

The CDR3 reads CASSVATGSYGYTF. CDR3 DNA sequence: TGTGCCAGCAGCGTAGCTACCGGAAGCTATGGCTACACCTTC. V is TRBV9 and J is TRBJ1-2; D is unresolved. Between the trimmed V and J ends, which lost 0 bases and 4 bases, there was a span of 10 bases. CDR1 SGDLS and CDR2 YYNGEE come from the germline V gene. The CDR3 spans 14 residues.